Shown below are 31 T cell receptor beta chains from a single sample sequenced in a study of blood T cell repertoires in COVID-19. Assay: immunoSEQ multiplex PCR; the TCRdb copy retains only in-frame clones and omits some. The data contain 200,000 or so clones, about 85% of them singletons. Sequencing input: peripheral blood. The receptors originated from a man between 65 and 79 years old with active or convalescent COVID-19.

This rearrangement joins TRBV6-1 to TRBJ1-2; TRBD1 agrees at 7 bases. In germline, CDR1 is MNHNS, CDR2 SASEGT. The CDR3 contains 19 residues. The V and J ends lost 4 bases and 8 bases, in that order; junction bases with no gene match: 25. CDR3 coding DNA: TGTGCCAGCAGTGGAACACGACAGGGACCAAGAACTTTCACGAGCGGCTACACCTTC. Residues: CASSGTRQGPRTFTSGYTF.

V gene TRBV19 combines with J gene TRBJ2-2; perhaps TRBD1 as D (5 bases). Germline V lookup: CDR1 LNHDA, CDR2 SQIVND (reference sequence). The CDR3 runs 16 residues. Trimming took 5 bases from V and 6 from J, leaving 19 bases between them. Written as DNA, the CDR3 is TGTGCCAGTAGTGTCCGGACACCTACTGGGGCCGGGGAGCTGTTTTTT. It is translated as CASSVRTPTGAGELFF.

The chain has TRBV3-1 (or the pseudogene TRBV3-2) and TRBJ2-7; no clear D gene. The CDR3 totals 10 residues. Germline CDR1 reads LGHDT; CDR2 reads YNNKEL (reference sequence). Trimming left V 6 bases short and J 3 bases short, with 3 bases between. The CDR3 loop reads CASSNYEQYF. The CDR3 DNA sequence: TGTGCCAGCAGTAACTACGAGCAGTACTTC.

V usage is TRBV15 and J usage is TRBJ2-7, with a tentative D call TRBD2 (6 bases). In germline, CDR1 is LNHNV, CDR2 YYDKDF (reference sequence). Trimming left V 4 bases short and J 4 bases short, with 14 bases between. The CDR3 is 14 residues long. The CDR3 nucleotides read TGTGCCACCAGCACGAGCGGGTCCTTTTACGAGCAGTACTTC. This codes for CATSTSGSFYEQYF.

The chain uses TRBV29-1 and TRBJ1-1; TRBD1 agrees at 9 bases. V was clipped by 5 bases and J by 1 base; unmatched bases: 5. The V gene's germline CDR1 is SQVTM and CDR2 ANQGSEA. The CDR3 contains 14 residues. The CDR3 DNA reads TGCAGCGTTACAATGACAGGGGGGAACACTGAAGCTTTCTTT. It is translated as CSVTMTGGNTEAFF.

The chain combines TRBV7-6 with TRBJ2-3; D is unresolved. The CDR3 is made up of 13 amino acids. V dropped 6 bases and J dropped 6 bases, with 13 bases sitting between them. Germline assignment: CDR1 SGHVS and CDR2 FNYEAQ. The CDR3 bases are TGTGCCAGCAGTGGGCGTTTACAGGATACGCAGTATTTT. Translating it yields CASSGRLQDTQYF.

The gene calls are TRBV28 and TRBJ2-2, with D maybe TRBD2 (5 bases). Trimming removed 10 bases from V and 0 bases from J, with 12 bases in between. The CDR3 runs to 14 residues. CDR1 and CDR2 (germline): MDHEN, SYDVKM. This chain's CDR3 is CATRRHSNTGELFF. CDR3 bases: TGTGCCACCCGGAGGCACTCGAACACCGGGGAGCTGTTTTTT.

The chain employs TRBV5-1 and TRBJ2-3; the D gene is possibly TRBD2 (5 bases). The germline V gene has CDR1 SGHRS and CDR2 YFSETQ. The CDR3 consists of 14 residues. Trimming took off 2 bases at V and 3 bases at J, with 10 bases between the two ends. The CDR3 DNA reads TGCGCCAGCAGCTTAATGCGAGGGACAGATACGCAGTATTTT. Protein sequence: CASSLMRGTDTQYF.

The chain couples TRBV2 to TRBJ1-5; D unclear. The CDR3 is 15 amino acids. Trimming took 3 bases from V and 0 from J, leaving 9 bases between them. Germline lookup yields CDR1 SNHLY and CDR2 FYNNEI. CDR3 amino acids: CASSENSNSNQPQHF. CDR3 sequence (DNA): TGTGCCAGCAGTGAGAACAGTAATAGCAATCAGCCCCAGCATTTT.

V gene TRBV6-5 combines with J gene TRBJ2-7; 7 nucleotides line up with TRBD2. V was clipped by 7 bases and J by 1 base; unmatched bases: 10. This CDR3 comprises 15 residues. Per the germline V gene, CDR1 is MNHEY and CDR2 is SVGAGI. CDR3 nucleotide sequence: TGTGCCAGCACCACCTACGTCGGGGGGTCCTACGAGCAGTACTTC. This translates into CASTTYVGGSYEQYF.

The V gene is TRBV7-8, the J gene TRBJ2-3; D perhaps matches TRBD2 (6 bases). V dropped 1 base and J dropped 2 bases, with 10 bases sitting between them. CDR3 length equals 15 residues. Germline V gene sequence: CDR1 SGHVS, CDR2 FQNEAQ. CDR3 residues: CASSLDGGNTDTQYF. The CDR3 nucleotides read TGTGCCAGCAGCTTAGATGGGGGGAACACAGATACGCAGTATTTT.

The V and J genes are TRBV28 and TRBJ2-5; weak D call: TRBD1 (5 bases). V was pared by 7 bases and J by 4 bases, with 13 bases between. There are 13 residues in the CDR3. Germline V gene sequence: CDR1 MDHEN, CDR2 SYDVKM. The CDR3 region is CASTPTVTETQYF. The CDR3 region has the DNA TGTGCCAGCACCCCGACAGTGACAGAGACCCAGTACTTC.

The chain carries TRBV18 and TRBJ2-1; 8 nucleotides agree with TRBD2. CDR1 KGHSH and CDR2 LQKENI come from the germline V gene. CDR3 length equals 15 residues. J was trimmed by 0 bases and V by 4 bases; bases with no gene match: 2. CDR3 protein: CASSLAGNSYNEQFF. DNA for the CDR3: TGTGCCAGCTCACTAGCGGGAAACTCCTACAATGAGCAGTTCTTC.

V usage is TRBV6-5 and J usage is TRBJ2-1; 9 nucleotides align to TRBD2. This CDR3 is built from 15 residues. Germline lookup yields CDR1 MNHEY and CDR2 SVGAGI. V shed 2 bases and J 6 bases; nucleotides not matched to a gene: 5. CDR3 DNA sequence: TGTGCCAGCAGTTACGGTGGCGGGAGGGCCAATGAGCAGTTCTTC. This codes for CASSYGGGRANEQFF.

The rearrangement uses TRBV27 and TRBJ2-1; D is undetermined. V was trimmed by 7 bases and J by 5 bases, leaving 12 bases between them. CDR1 and CDR2 (germline): MNHEY, SMNVEV (reference sequence). The CDR3 is 13 residues long. CDR3 nucleotide sequence: TGTGCCAGCAACTCCCGGGTCGACAATGAGCAGTTCTTC. Translation: CASNSRVDNEQFF.

V and J are TRBV19 and TRBJ1-2, with 8 nucleotides matching TRBD1. The CDR3 covers 14 residues. V lost 5 bases, J lost 7 bases, and 9 bases stayed unmatched. In germline, CDR1 is LNHDA, CDR2 SQIVND (reference sequence). The CDR3, as DNA: TGTGCCAGTAGTTCCCGACAGGGGTTCGCTGGCTACACCTTC. Its protein product is CASSSRQGFAGYTF.

The rearrangement joins TRBV3-1 (or the pseudogene TRBV3-2) to TRBJ2-1; 8 nucleotides match TRBD2. Germline V gene sequence: CDR1 LGHDT, CDR2 YNNKEL (reference sequence). The CDR3 is 14 amino acids. V lost 1 base and J lost 9; bases outside the gene matches: 5. CDR3 coding DNA: TGTGCCAGCAGCCAAGTCGGCCTAGCGGGTGAGCAGTTCTTC. It is translated as CASSQVGLAGEQFF.

The chain couples TRBV6-1 to TRBJ1-2, with 8 nucleotides matching TRBD1. The CDR3 contains 16 residues. The germline V gene has CDR1 MNHNS and CDR2 SASEGT. V was pared by 3 bases and J by 3 bases, with 9 bases of the junction left unmatched. The CDR3 spells CASSDGQGIFDYGYTF. The CDR3 nucleotides read TGTGCCAGCAGTGATGGACAGGGCATATTTGACTATGGCTACACCTTC.

The rearrangement links TRBV11-2 to TRBJ2-2; TRBD1 might be the D (6 bases). CDR3 length: 15 amino acids. V lost 2 bases and J lost 7, with 14 bases in between. From germline, CDR1 is SGHAT and CDR2 FQNNGV. The CDR3 protein is CASSLMGAEGGELFF. As DNA, the CDR3 is TGTGCCAGCAGCTTAATGGGGGCCGAAGGCGGGGAGCTGTTTTTT. Full variable domain (rest looked up from reference TRBV11-2 and TRBJ2-2): EAGVAQSPRYKIIEKRQSVAFWCNPISGHATLYWYQQILGQGPKLLIQFQNNGVVDDSQLPKDRFSAERLKGVDSTLKIQPAKLEDSAVYLCASSLMGAEGGELFFGEGSRLTVL.

The chain recombines TRBV6-5 with TRBJ2-7, with 9 positions matching TRBD2. CDR1 is MNHEY, CDR2 SVGAGI, per germline. V gave up 2 bases and J gave up 2 bases; unmatched junction bases: 4. The CDR3 has 15 residues. The CDR3 DNA is TGTGCCAGCAGTTACGCTAGCGGGATCACCTACGAGCAGTACTTC. Residues: CASSYASGITYEQYF.

This chain joins TRBV5-1 and TRBJ2-5, with 7 bases lining up with TRBD1. The CDR3 is made up of 15 amino acids. Trimming at V came to 4 bases and at J to 2 bases, leaving 8 bases not matched to a gene. The germline V gene encodes CDR1 SGHRS and CDR2 YFSETQ. CDR3 residues: CASSRTGARQETQYF. CDR3 bases: TGCGCCAGCAGCAGAACAGGGGCACGACAAGAGACCCAGTACTTC. Supplemented by reference TRBV5-1 and TRBJ2-5, the full variable domain reads KAGVTQTPRYLIKTRGQQVTLSCSPISGHRSVSWYQQTPGQGLQFLFEYFSETQRNKGNFPGRFSGRQFSNSRSEMNVSTLELGDSALYLCASSRTGARQETQYFGPGTRLLVL.

The chain links TRBV12-3 or TRBV12-4 to TRBJ1-4; possibly TRBD1 for D (6 bases). The CDR3 has 12 residues. Trimming cost V 5 bases and J 8 bases, with 9 bases left between them. The CDR3 sequence is CASSPGTEKLFF. DNA for the CDR3: TGTGCCAGCAGTCCCGGGACAGAAAAACTGTTTTTT.

This clone turned up a few times. The CDR3 reads CASSLAGRGAAEKLFF. The CDR3 DNA follows: TGTGCCAGCAGTTTAGCGGGGCGGGGGGCAGCCGAAAAACTGTTTTTT. The J gene is TRBJ1-4, the V gene TRBV27; possible D gene TRBD1, 6 bases. CDR1 and CDR2 (germline): MNHEY, SMNVEV (reference sequence). The ends were cut back, 2 bases at V and 8 bases at J, with 18 bases in the middle. The CDR3 consists of 16 residues.

This clone has more than one count but fewer than ten. V and J are TRBV16 and TRBJ1-1; tentatively, D is TRBD1 (6 bases). V shed 0 bases and J shed 1 base, with 9 bases lying between them. The germline V gene encodes CDR1 KGHSY and CDR2 FQNENV. The CDR3 length is 15 residues. CDR3 sequence: CASSQSTQGNTEAFF. The CDR3 DNA reads as TGTGCCAGCAGCCAATCGACACAGGGGAACACTGAAGCTTTCTTT.

A remark on this clone: At one boundary the junction diverges from the germline segment, which might be a read error. This chain uses TRBV6-2 or TRBV6-3 with TRBJ2-7; the D gene is possibly TRBD1 (6 bases). CDR3 length: 11 amino acids. Germline V CDR1 and CDR2: MNHEY, SVGEGT. Here the CDR3 reads CASSYTGPPDF. As DNA, the CDR3 is TGTGCCAGCAGTTACACAGGGCCCCCTGACTTC.

This sequence joins TRBV4-3 and TRBJ2-6; 13 bases fit TRBD2. J gave up 3 bases and V 4 bases, and 9 bases lay outside the gene matches. There are 19 residues in the CDR3. Germline V gene sequence: CDR1 LGHNA, CDR2 YSLEER. The CDR3 reads CASSPDDGLAGVGANVLTF. The CDR3, as DNA: TGCGCCAGCAGCCCAGATGATGGACTAGCGGGAGTTGGGGCCAACGTCCTGACTTTC.

The rearrangement uses TRBV5-1 and TRBJ2-4; D possibly corresponds to TRBD2 (7 bases). Germline V CDR1 and CDR2: SGHRS, YFSETQ. CDR3 size: 18 residues. V lost 5 bases to trimming and J lost 0 bases, with 21 bases between them. CDR3 DNA sequence: TGCGCCAGCAGGGGGGGGTTTTTGGACAGCGGAGCCAAAAACATTCAGTACTTC. It codes for CASRGGFLDSGAKNIQYF.

V gene TRBV2 combines with J gene TRBJ1-5, with D perhaps TRBD1 (5 bases). Deletions cut 8 bases from V and 1 base from J, with 12 bases between. Per germline, CDR1 SNHLY and CDR2 FYNNEI. The CDR3 totals 14 residues. Here the CDR3 reads CASGRRQSNQPQHF. The CDR3 DNA follows: TGTGCCAGCGGGCGGAGACAGAGCAATCAGCCCCAGCATTTT.

The rearrangement joins TRBV19 to TRBJ2-2; D is perhaps TRBD2 (5 bases). Per germline, CDR1 LNHDA and CDR2 SQIVND (reference sequence). The ends were cut back, 3 bases at V and 4 bases at J, with 15 bases in the middle. This CDR3 comprises 16 residues. The CDR3 DNA follows: TGTGCCAGTAGTATGGTCGGCGGGCCCACCACCGGGGAGCTGTTTTTT. Translating gives CASSMVGGPTTGELFF.

This chain joins TRBV7-9 and TRBJ1-5; D remains ambiguous. Trimming removed 5 bases at V and 1 base at J, with 9 bases between. This CDR3 is built from 14 residues. Germline CDR1 is SEHNR and CDR2 is FQNEAQ (reference sequence). CDR3 nucleotides: TGTGCCAGCAGCCGAGGTAACAGCAATCAGCCCCAGCATTTT. It is translated as CASSRGNSNQPQHF.

The chain employs TRBV28 and TRBJ1-1; maybe TRBD1 (5 bases). The CDR3 length is 14 residues. Germline V gives CDR1 MDHEN, CDR2 SYDVKM. V was trimmed by 7 bases and J by 1 base, leaving 13 bases between them. The CDR3 spells CASTLGTGNTEAFF. CDR3 DNA: TGTGCCAGCACCCTGGGAACAGGGAACACTGAAGCTTTCTTT.